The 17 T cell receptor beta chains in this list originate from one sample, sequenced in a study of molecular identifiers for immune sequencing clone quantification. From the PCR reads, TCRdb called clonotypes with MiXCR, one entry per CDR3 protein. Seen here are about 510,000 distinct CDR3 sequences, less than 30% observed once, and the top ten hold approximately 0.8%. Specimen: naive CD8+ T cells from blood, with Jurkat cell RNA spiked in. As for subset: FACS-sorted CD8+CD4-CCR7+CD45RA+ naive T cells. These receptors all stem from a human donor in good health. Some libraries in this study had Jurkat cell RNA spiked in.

CDR3 sequence reads: CASSQDTVGAGSQPQHF. The CDR3 DNA reads TGCGCCAGCAGCCAAGATACGGTTGGGGCGGGAAGTCAGCCCCAGCATTTT. This chain joins TRBV4-3 and TRBJ1-5, with D possibly matching TRBD1 (5 bases). The V end lost 0 bases, the J end lost 6 bases, and 18 bases lay between the germline ends. Germline CDR1 is LGHNA and CDR2 is YSLEER. There are 17 residues in the CDR3.

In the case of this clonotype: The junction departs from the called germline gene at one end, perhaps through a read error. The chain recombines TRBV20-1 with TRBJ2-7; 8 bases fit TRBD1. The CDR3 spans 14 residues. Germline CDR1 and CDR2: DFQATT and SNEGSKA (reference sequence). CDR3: CSARARTGFIEQCF. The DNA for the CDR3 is TGCAGTGCTAGAGCTAGGACAGGGTTTATCGAGCAGTGCTTC.

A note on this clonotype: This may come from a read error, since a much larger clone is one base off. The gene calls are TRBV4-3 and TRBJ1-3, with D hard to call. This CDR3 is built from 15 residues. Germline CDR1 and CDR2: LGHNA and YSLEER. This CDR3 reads CASSQVEGGGNTINF. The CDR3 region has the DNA TGCGCCAGCAGCCAAGTGGAAGGAGGTGGAAACACCATAAATTTT.

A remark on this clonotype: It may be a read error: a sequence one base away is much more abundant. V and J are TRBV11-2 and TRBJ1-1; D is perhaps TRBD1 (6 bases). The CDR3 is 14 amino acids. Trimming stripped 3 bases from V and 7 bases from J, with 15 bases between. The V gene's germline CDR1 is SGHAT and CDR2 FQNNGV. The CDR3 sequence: CASSFNQGHNEAFF. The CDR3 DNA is TGTGCCAGCAGCTTTAACCAGGGACACAATGAAGCTTTCTTT.

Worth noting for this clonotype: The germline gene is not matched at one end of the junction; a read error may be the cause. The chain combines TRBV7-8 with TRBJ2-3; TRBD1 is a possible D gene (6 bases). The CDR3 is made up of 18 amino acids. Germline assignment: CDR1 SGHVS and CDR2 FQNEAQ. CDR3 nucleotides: TGTCCCAGCACCCAAGGGGGAACCGGGACAACGGTCGCAGATACGCAGAATTTT. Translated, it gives CPSTQGGTGTTVADTQNF.

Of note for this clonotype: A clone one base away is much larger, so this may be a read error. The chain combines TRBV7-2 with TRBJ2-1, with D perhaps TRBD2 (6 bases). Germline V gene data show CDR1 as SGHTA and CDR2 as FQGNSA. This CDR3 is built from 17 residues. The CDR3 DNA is TGTGCCAGCAGCTTGGGGGGTGGACTTTCGGGCCGCAATGCGCAGTTCTTC. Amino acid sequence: CASSLGGGLSGRNAQFF.

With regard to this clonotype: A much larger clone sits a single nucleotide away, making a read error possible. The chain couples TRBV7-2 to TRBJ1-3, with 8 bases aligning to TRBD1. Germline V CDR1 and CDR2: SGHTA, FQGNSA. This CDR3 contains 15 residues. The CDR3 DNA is TGTGCCAGCAGCTTTTCAGGGGGCTCTGGAAACACCATATGTTTT. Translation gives CASSFSGGSGNTICF.

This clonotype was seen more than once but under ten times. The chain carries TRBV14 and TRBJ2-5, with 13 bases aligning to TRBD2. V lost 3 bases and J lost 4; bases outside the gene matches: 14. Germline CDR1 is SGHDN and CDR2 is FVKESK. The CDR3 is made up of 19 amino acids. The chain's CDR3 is CASSHATGTSGIWGETQYF. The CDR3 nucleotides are TGTGCCAGCAGCCATGCCACCGGGACTAGCGGGATTTGGGGAGAGACCCAGTACTTC.

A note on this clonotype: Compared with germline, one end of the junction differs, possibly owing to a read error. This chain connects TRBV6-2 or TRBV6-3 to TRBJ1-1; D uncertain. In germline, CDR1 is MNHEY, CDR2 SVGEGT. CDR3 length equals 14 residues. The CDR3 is CARSYGGENTEAFF. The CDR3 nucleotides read TGTGCCCGCAGTTACGGCGGGGAGAACACTGAAGCTTTCTTT.

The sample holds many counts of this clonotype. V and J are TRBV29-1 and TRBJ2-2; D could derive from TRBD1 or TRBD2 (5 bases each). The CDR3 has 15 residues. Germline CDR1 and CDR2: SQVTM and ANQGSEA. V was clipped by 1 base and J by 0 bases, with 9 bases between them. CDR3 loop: CSVEARGTNTGELFF. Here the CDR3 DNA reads TGCAGCGTTGAAGCACGGGGCACGAACACCGGGGAGCTGTTTTTT.

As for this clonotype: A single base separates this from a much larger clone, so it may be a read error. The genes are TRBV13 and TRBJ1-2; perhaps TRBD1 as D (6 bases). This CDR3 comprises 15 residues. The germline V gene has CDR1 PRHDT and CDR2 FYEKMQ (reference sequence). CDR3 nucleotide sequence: TGTGCCAGCAGCTTATCGGACAGCCTAAACTATGGCTACGCCTTC. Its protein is CASSLSDSLNYGYAF.

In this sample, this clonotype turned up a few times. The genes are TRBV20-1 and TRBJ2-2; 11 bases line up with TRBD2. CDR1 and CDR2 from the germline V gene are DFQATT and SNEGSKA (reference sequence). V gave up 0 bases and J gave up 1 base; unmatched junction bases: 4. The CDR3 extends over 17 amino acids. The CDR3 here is CSARDRLAGLNTGELFF. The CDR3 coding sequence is TGCAGTGCTAGAGACAGACTAGCGGGGTTGAACACCGGGGAGCTGTTTTTT.

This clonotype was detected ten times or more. The DNA for the CDR3 is TGTGCCAGCGTGCCCGGACCGGGACAGGGGACCGGGCAGCCCCAGCATTTT. It yields the protein CASVPGPGQGTGQPQHF. V usage is TRBV28 and J usage is TRBJ1-5; 10 nucleotides agree with TRBD1. V lost 8 bases and J lost 7; bases outside the gene matches: 17. The CDR3 loop spans 17 amino acids. Germline CDR1 reads MDHEN; CDR2 reads SYDVKM.

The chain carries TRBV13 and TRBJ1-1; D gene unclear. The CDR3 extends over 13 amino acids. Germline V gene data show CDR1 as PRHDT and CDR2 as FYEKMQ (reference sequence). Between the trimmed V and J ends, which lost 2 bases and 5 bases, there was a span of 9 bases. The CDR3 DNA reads TGTGCCAGCAGCTTAAGCCGCCCAACTGAAGCTTTCTTT. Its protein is CASSLSRPTEAFF.

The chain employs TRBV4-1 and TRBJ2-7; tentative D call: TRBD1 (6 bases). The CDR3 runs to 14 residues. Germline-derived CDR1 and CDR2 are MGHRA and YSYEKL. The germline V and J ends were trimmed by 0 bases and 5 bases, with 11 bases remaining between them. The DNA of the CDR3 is TGCGCCAGCAGCCAAGAGGCTAGGGGGAACGAGCAGTACTTC. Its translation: CASSQEARGNEQYF.

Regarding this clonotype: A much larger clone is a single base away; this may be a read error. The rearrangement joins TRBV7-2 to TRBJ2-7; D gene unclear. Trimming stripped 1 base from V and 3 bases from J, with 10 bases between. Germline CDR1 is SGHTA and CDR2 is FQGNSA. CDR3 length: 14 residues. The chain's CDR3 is CASSLGEPRYEQYF. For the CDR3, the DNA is TGTGCCAGCAGCTTAGGAGAGCCCCGCTACGAGCAGTACTTC.

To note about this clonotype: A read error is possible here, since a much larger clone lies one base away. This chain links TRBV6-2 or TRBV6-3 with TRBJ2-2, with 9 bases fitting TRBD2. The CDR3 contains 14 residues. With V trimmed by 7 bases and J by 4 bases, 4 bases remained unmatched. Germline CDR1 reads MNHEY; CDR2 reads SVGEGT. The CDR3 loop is CASTSGTRTGELFF. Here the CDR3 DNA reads TGTGCCAGCACTAGCGGGACTCGCACCGGGGAGCTGTTTTTT.